Each of the 27 T cell receptor beta chains below was sequenced from the same sample in a study of blood T cell repertoires in COVID-19. This table comes from immunoSEQ multiplex PCR, and its TCRdb copy is limited to in-frame clones, with some not included. The table lists some 220,000 clones, 75% to 90% of them singletons, with under 3.5% in the top ten. The specimen was PBMCs or T cells enriched from blood (not recorded which). Every receptor here comes from a woman aged 18 to 35 in a cohort exposed to, infected with or recovered from COVID-19 (not recorded which).

V gene TRBV14 combines with J gene TRBJ2-3; D gene ambiguous. CDR3 length: 14 amino acids. CDR1 is SGHDN and CDR2 is FVKESK in the germline V gene. V shed 4 bases and J shed 6 bases, with 14 bases lying between them. The CDR3 reads CASSLRIDLDTQYF. The CDR3 DNA reads TGTGCCAGCAGCCTACGGATCGACTTGGATACGCAGTATTTT.

The chain links TRBV5-6 to TRBJ2-5, with D possibly TRBD2 on 6 matching bases. The V gene lost 1 base and the J gene lost 1 base, with 17 bases spanning the gap. From germline, CDR1 is SGHDT and CDR2 YYEEEE. The CDR3 is 17 amino acids. The CDR3 sequence: CASSLRGGLPSQETQYF. For the CDR3, the DNA is TGTGCCAGCAGCTTGCGAGGAGGGCTACCTAGCCAAGAGACCCAGTACTTC.

The chain is built from TRBV5-1 and TRBJ1-2; no reliable D call. The germline V gene has CDR1 SGHRS and CDR2 YFSETQ. Deletions cut 4 bases from V and 3 bases from J, with 10 bases between. The CDR3 runs 13 residues. CDR3 region: CASSTGVDYGYTF. CDR3 sequence (DNA): TGCGCCAGCAGCACCGGAGTCGACTATGGCTACACCTTC. Drawing the rest from reference TRBV5-1 and TRBJ1-2, the complete variable domain is KAGVTQTPRYLIKTRGQQVTLSCSPISGHRSVSWYQQTPGQGLQFLFEYFSETQRNKGNFPGRFSGRQFSNSRSEMNVSTLELGDSALYLCASSTGVDYGYTFGSGTRLTVV.

This chain joins TRBV9 and TRBJ2-1; 9 bases are a match to TRBD2. Germline-derived CDR1 and CDR2 are SGDLS and YYNGEE. CDR3 length: 15 amino acids. The V gene end was trimmed by 0 bases and the J gene end by 6 bases; junction bases not matched to a gene: 4. Written as DNA, the CDR3 is TGTGCCAGCAGCGTAGTAGCGGGAGAACTCAATGAGCAGTTCTTC. Protein sequence: CASSVVAGELNEQFF.

The CDR3 region has the DNA TGTGCCACCAGTGATTTGTCCCTTAGCACAGATACGCAGTATTTT. Residues: CATSDLSLSTDTQYF. The chain joins TRBV24-1 to TRBJ2-3; D is uncertain. This CDR3 has 15 amino acids. Germline V lookup: CDR1 KGHDR, CDR2 SFDVKD. V was pared by 0 bases and J by 0 bases, with 6 bases between.

The chain employs TRBV2 and TRBJ1-5; D is undetermined. The CDR3 is 16 amino acids. Germline-derived CDR1 and CDR2 are SNHLY and FYNNEI. Trimming removed 6 bases at V and 2 bases at J, with 17 bases between. The CDR3 DNA sequence: TGTGCCAGCAGACCGTCCCCCGGGTCGGGCAATCAGCCCCAGCATTTT. It codes for CASRPSPGSGNQPQHF.

The chain employs TRBV6-5 and TRBJ2-7; maybe TRBD1 (5 bases). Germline V gene sequence: CDR1 MNHEY, CDR2 SVGAGI. V was cut by 7 bases and J by 3 bases, with 19 bases left in between. The CDR3 is made up of 15 amino acids. The CDR3 here is CASNAQASTFYEQYF. CDR3 DNA: TGTGCCAGCAACGCACAGGCGTCCACATTCTACGAGCAGTACTTC.

This clone was detected only once. The CDR3 loop reads CASSQDPYQPQHF. CDR3 DNA sequence: TGTGCCAGCAGCCAAGACCCCTATCAGCCCCAGCATTTT. This chain joins TRBV3-1 (or the pseudogene TRBV3-2) and TRBJ1-5; D gene uncertain. Trimming cost V 0 bases and J 5 bases, with 5 bases left between them. Germline-derived CDR1 and CDR2 are LGHDT and YNNKEL (reference sequence). The CDR3 is 13 residues long.

The chain uses TRBV25-1 and TRBJ1-5, with D unclear. Trimming stripped 0 bases from V and 0 bases from J, with 3 bases between. This CDR3 has 14 amino acids. Germline assignment: CDR1 MGHDK and CDR2 SYGVNS. The DNA of the CDR3 is TGTGCCAGCAGTGAATACTATAGCAATCAGCCCCAGCATTTT. Translating gives CASSEYYSNQPQHF.

This rearrangement joins TRBV5-1 to TRBJ2-1, with 9 bases lining up with TRBD2. The germline CDR1 and CDR2 sequences are SGHRS and YFSETQ. The CDR3 totals 15 residues. V gave up 2 bases and J gave up 1 base; unmatched junction bases: 1. This CDR3 reads CASSFLAGSYNEQFF. As DNA, the CDR3 is TGCGCCAGCAGCTTTCTAGCGGGGTCCTACAATGAGCAGTTCTTC.

This clone was detected only once. V gene TRBV10-1 combines with J gene TRBJ2-1; D is possibly TRBD2 (5 bases). Trimming cost V 4 bases and J 10 bases, with 11 bases left between them. Per the germline V gene, CDR1 is WNHNN and CDR2 is SYGVQD (reference sequence). The CDR3 is 12 residues long. The CDR3 nucleotides read TGCGCCAGCAGTGTCCGGGAAGGCGAGCAGTTCTTC. Translated: CASSVREGEQFF.

The chain joins TRBV11-1 to TRBJ1-3; TRBD1 aligns across 8 bases. J gave up 4 bases and V 5 bases, and 10 bases lay outside the gene matches. The CDR3 runs 16 residues. CDR1 SGHAT and CDR2 FQDESV come from the germline V gene (reference sequence). The CDR3 here is CASSHRDRSPGNTIYF. The CDR3 region has the DNA TGTGCCAGCAGCCACCGGGACAGGAGTCCGGGAAACACCATATATTTT.

The J gene is TRBJ2-7, the V gene TRBV13; D is perhaps TRBD2 (6 bases). V was pared by 5 bases and J by 2 bases, with 10 bases between. This CDR3 has 13 residues. From germline, CDR1 is PRHDT and CDR2 FYEKMQ (reference sequence). CDR3 loop: CASSTGVTYEQYF. The CDR3 DNA follows: TGTGCCAGCAGCACGGGAGTAACCTACGAGCAGTACTTC.

V gene TRBV27 combines with J gene TRBJ2-1; D might be TRBD2 (6 bases). V lost 5 bases and J lost 4, with 9 bases in between. CDR3 size: 13 residues. Germline V gives CDR1 MNHEY, CDR2 SMNVEV (reference sequence). Written as DNA, the CDR3 is TGTGCCAGCAGTCGACTAGAGTACAATGAGCAGTTCTTC. Its translation: CASSRLEYNEQFF.

This chain links TRBV6-5 with TRBJ1-2, with TRBD1 as a possible D gene (6 bases). Trimming cost V 4 bases and J 7 bases, with 13 bases left between them. Germline CDR1 and CDR2: MNHEY and SVGAGI. This CDR3 is 13 amino acids long. The DNA for the CDR3 is TGTGCCAGCAGTTCAGGGTTAGGGGGTGGCTACACCTTC. Encoded protein: CASSSGLGGGYTF.

J is TRBJ1-2 and V is TRBV11-2; no clear D gene. Trimming took off 1 base at V and 4 bases at J, with 7 bases between the two ends. The CDR3 loop spans 13 amino acids. CDR1 and CDR2 (germline): SGHAT, FQNNGV. In nucleotides, the CDR3 is TGTGCCAGCAGCTTAGGGCAGATCTATGGCTACACCTTC. Its translation: CASSLGQIYGYTF.

This chain uses TRBV19 with TRBJ2-1; D is possibly TRBD1 (6 bases). This CDR3 spans 14 amino acids. Looked up from germline, CDR1 is LNHDA and CDR2 is SQIVND (reference sequence). The germline V and J ends were trimmed by 6 bases and 1 base, with 10 bases remaining between them. Written as DNA, the CDR3 is TGTGCCAGTAGGTCCGGGACATCCTACAATGAGCAGTTCTTC. Protein: CASRSGTSYNEQFF.

This clone was found once. The chain combines TRBV7-2 with TRBJ2-1; D possibly corresponds to TRBD1 (5 bases). V was trimmed by 1 base and J by 9 bases, leaving 13 bases between them. The CDR3 has 14 residues. Germline CDR1 is SGHTA and CDR2 is FQGNSA. The CDR3 DNA is TGTGCCAGCAGCTTAGACCCAGGGTCTGGTGAGCAGTTCTTC. This codes for CASSLDPGSGEQFF.

In this sample, this clone turned up a few times. CDR3 bases: TGTGCCAGCAGCCCATGGGACAGGAGCTCCTACGAGCAGTACTTC. Translating it yields CASSPWDRSSYEQYF. The J gene is TRBJ2-7, the V gene TRBV5-6, with TRBD1 identical over 8 bases. Germline V gives CDR1 SGHDT, CDR2 YYEEEE. The CDR3 is 15 residues long. The J segment lost 0 bases and the V segment lost 4 bases, leaving 6 bases of the junction unmatched.

The chain links TRBV19 to TRBJ2-5; the D gene is possibly TRBD1 (6 bases). Trimming removed 5 bases at V and 3 bases at J, with 13 bases between. There are 14 residues in the CDR3. Germline values: CDR1 LNHDA, CDR2 SQIVND (reference sequence). The CDR3 spells CASSPADRKETQYF. The CDR3, as DNA: TGTGCCAGTAGTCCGGCGGACAGAAAAGAGACCCAGTACTTC.

This chain links TRBV5-1 with TRBJ1-1, with 10 bases aligning to TRBD1. Trimming at V came to 4 bases and at J to 4 bases, leaving 7 bases not matched to a gene. Germline V gives CDR1 SGHRS, CDR2 YFSETQ. The CDR3 runs to 15 residues. CDR3 in amino acids: CASSGRDRGPTEAFF. DNA for the CDR3: TGCGCCAGCAGCGGGAGGGACAGGGGACCCACTGAAGCTTTCTTT.

This chain joins TRBV19 and TRBJ2-6, with a possible D match to TRBD1 (5 bases). V was pared by 7 bases and J by 4 bases, with 11 bases between. Germline V gene sequence: CDR1 LNHDA, CDR2 SQIVND (reference sequence). This CDR3 has 14 amino acids. The CDR3 sequence is CASNYRGGANVLTF. Written as DNA, the CDR3 is TGTGCCAGTAATTATAGGGGAGGGGCCAACGTCCTGACTTTC. The full variable domain, in which reference TRBV19 and TRBJ2-6 provide the parts outside the CDR3, is DGGITQSPKYLFRKEGQNVTLSCEQNLNHDAMYWYRQDPGQGLRLIYYSQIVNDFQKGDIAEGYSVSREKKESFPLTVTSAQKNPTAFYLCASNYRGGANVLTFGAGSRLTVL.

The V call is TRBV11-2, the J call TRBJ2-1; D gene unclear. Germline V gene data show CDR1 as SGHAT and CDR2 as FQNNGV. The CDR3 is made up of 15 amino acids. The V gene lost 3 bases and the J gene lost 2 bases, with 11 bases spanning the gap. The CDR3 DNA reads TGTGCCAGCAGCTTGGGCGACACCACCTACAATGAGCAGTTCTTC. Translating gives CASSLGDTTYNEQFF.

V and J are TRBV15 and TRBJ2-7, with TRBD1 matching 10 bases. The CDR3 sequence is 16 residues long. Germline CDR1 and CDR2: LNHNV and YYDKDF (reference sequence). The V and J ends lost 1 base and 5 bases, in that order; junction bases with no gene match: 8. The CDR3 nucleotides are TGTGCCACCAGCAGAGTCCCTGGGGACAGGGGCCACGAGCAGTACTTC. Translation gives CATSRVPGDRGHEQYF.

The chain employs TRBV13 and TRBJ2-7, with D possibly matching TRBD1 (5 bases). CDR1 and CDR2 from the germline V gene are PRHDT and FYEKMQ (reference sequence). The ends were cut back, 4 bases at V and 9 bases at J, with 16 bases in the middle. The CDR3 has 13 amino acids. The CDR3 spells CASSSRVKIRQYF. The CDR3 coding sequence is TGTGCCAGCAGCTCCAGGGTGAAAATTCGGCAGTACTTC.

The chain employs TRBV25-1 and TRBJ1-2, with 9 bases identical to TRBD1. The CDR3 contains 17 residues. The J segment lost 3 bases and the V segment lost 3 bases, leaving 11 bases of the junction unmatched. Germline V gene data show CDR1 as MGHDK and CDR2 as SYGVNS. CDR3 loop: CASSDQKTGGFYYGYTF. The CDR3, as DNA: TGTGCCAGCAGTGACCAGAAGACAGGGGGGTTTTACTATGGCTACACCTTC.

The gene calls are TRBV18 and TRBJ2-7; TRBD2 agrees at 9 bases. The ends lost 3 bases at V and 2 bases at J; junction bases unmatched: 5. The CDR3 extends over 15 amino acids. Germline V gene lookup returns CDR1 KGHSH and CDR2 LQKENI. The CDR3 region is CASSPGAGGTYEQYF. CDR3 DNA: TGTGCCAGCTCACCGGGTGCGGGAGGGACCTACGAGCAGTACTTC.